This TCR beta chain was found in a study of blood T cell repertoires in COVID-19. Across the study: Nucleic acid was either cDNA or gDNA, and it came from T cells, B-cell-depleted T cells, or PBMCs.

Trimming removed 6 bases from V and 5 bases from J, with 8 bases in between. Germline V gene lookup returns CDR1 MDHEN and CDR2 SYDVKM. This CDR3 contains 12 residues. Authors' methods: Amplification from reference gene primers served as the basis for estimated nucleated cell counts. The table came from immunoSEQ multiplex PCR; TCRdb's copy has only in-frame clones and leaves some out. The V and J calls and clone size are taken from that table; D and trimming were inferred from the DNA. The sample has hundreds of thousands of clones, around 87% seen once. Sequencing was done on a sample of peripheral blood. This chain connects TRBV28 to TRBJ1-5, with TRBD1 as a possible D gene (6 bases). The clonotype was recovered from a woman aged 50 to 60 with active or convalescent COVID-19. For the CDR3, the DNA is TGTGCCAGCAGGACAGGCTATCAGCCCCAGCATTTT. This gives the protein CASRTGYQPQHF.